A single T cell receptor beta chain is shown here with its context. The CDR3 is 15 amino acids. Per the germline V gene, CDR1 is ENHRY and CDR2 is SYGVKD. Sequencing used immunoSEQ multiplex PCR; TCRdb keeps in-frame clones, though not all of them. This sample yields tens of thousands of clones, of which roughly 95% are seen a single time; less than 0.04% belongs to the top ten. The source of the sample is a study of shared T cell receptors in the human thymus. The specimen sequenced was thymocytes. The TCR sequence derives from a human donor. The chain has TRBV10-3 and TRBJ1-5; D is uncertain. Written as DNA, the CDR3 is TGTGCAGTTAGCAGCGGGGTATATAGCAATCAGCCCCAGCATTTT. Its protein product is CAVSSGVYSNQPQHF.